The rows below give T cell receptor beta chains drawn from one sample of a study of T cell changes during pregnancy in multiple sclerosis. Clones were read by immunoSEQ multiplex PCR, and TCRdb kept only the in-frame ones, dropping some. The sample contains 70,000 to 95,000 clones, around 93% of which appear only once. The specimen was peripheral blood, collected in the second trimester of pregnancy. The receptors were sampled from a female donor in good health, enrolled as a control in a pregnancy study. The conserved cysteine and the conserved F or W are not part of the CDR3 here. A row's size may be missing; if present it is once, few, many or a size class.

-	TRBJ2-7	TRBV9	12	ASSVGDRAYEQY
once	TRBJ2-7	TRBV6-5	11	ASSPGWGREQY
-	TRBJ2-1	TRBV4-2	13	ASSQDRSGENEQF
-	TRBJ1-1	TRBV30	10	AWGTGGTEAF
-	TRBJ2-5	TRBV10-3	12	AISGTGVVETQY
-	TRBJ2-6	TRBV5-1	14	ASSWTQGSGANVLT
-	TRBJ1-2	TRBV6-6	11	ASSGGSNYGYT
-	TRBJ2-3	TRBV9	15	ASSGHHSGEGTDTQY
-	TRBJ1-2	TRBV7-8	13	ASSPGGGGYGGYT
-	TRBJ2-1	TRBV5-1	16	ASSLGGLAGGPFNEQF
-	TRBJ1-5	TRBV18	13	ASSPTQDSNQPQH
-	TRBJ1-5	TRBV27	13	ASSFRDSVGQPQH
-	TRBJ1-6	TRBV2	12	ASSDGESGSPLH
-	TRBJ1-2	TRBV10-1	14	ASSYNYRGRDYGYT
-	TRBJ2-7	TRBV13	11	ASSPTGNYEQY
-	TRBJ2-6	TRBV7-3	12	ASSLSAGANVLT
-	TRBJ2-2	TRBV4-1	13	ASRLGSANTGELF
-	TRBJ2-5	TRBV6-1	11	ASSRASGETQY
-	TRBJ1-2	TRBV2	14	ASSVGQQALNYGYT
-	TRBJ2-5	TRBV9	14	ASSSRGGRGQETQY